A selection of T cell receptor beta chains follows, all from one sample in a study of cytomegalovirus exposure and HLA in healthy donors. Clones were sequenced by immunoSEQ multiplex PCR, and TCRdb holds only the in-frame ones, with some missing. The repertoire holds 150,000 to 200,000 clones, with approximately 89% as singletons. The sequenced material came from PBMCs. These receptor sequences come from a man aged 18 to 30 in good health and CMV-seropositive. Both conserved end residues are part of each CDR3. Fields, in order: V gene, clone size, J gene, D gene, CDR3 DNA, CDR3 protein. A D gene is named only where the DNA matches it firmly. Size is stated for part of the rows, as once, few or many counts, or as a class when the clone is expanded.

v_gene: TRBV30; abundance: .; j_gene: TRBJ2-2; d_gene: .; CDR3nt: TGTGCCTGGAGTGTACTTAGCACCGGGGAGCTGTTTTTT; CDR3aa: CAWSVLSTGELFF
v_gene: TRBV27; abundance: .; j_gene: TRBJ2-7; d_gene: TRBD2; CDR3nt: TGTGCCAGCAGTTTATCTGGCGGGAGGAACTACTACGAGCAGTACTTC; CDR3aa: CASSLSGGRNYYEQYF
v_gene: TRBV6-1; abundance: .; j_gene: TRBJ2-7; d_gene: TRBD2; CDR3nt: TGTGCCAGCAGCCAAGCGGGGAGCTCCTACGAGCAGTACTTC; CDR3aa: CASSQAGSSYEQYF
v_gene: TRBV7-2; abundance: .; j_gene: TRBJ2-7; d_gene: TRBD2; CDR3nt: TGTGCCAGCGGAGGGCTAGCGGGAGTCTACGAGCAGTACTTC; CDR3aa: CASGGLAGVYEQYF
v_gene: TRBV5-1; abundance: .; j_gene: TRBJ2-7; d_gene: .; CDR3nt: TGCGCCAGCAGCGGGGGACAAAACTACGAGCAGTACTTC; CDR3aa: CASSGGQNYEQYF
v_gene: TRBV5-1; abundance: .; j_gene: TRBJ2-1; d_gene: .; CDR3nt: TGCGCCAGCAGCTTGGGGAGCGGGCCCCCCTACAATGAGCAGTTCTTC; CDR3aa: CASSLGSGPPYNEQFF
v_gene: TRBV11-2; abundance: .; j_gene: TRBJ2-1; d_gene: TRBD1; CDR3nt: TGTGCCAGCAGCGTTATGACAGGGGGCTACAATGAGCAGTTCTTC; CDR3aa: CASSVMTGGYNEQFF
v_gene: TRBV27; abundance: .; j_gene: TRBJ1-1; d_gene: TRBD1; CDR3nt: TGTGCCAGCAGTATGTCTGCCTTAACGACAGGGGAGACTGAAGCTTTCTTT; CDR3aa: CASSMSALTTGETEAFF
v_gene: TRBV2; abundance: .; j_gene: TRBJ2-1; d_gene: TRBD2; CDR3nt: TGTGCCAGCAGAGCTAGCGGGAGGGCCCTGGGGAATGAGCAGTTCTTC; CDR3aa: CASRASGRALGNEQFF
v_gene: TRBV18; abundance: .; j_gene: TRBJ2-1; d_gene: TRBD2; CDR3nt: TGTGCCAGCTCAGAAGGGACTAGCGGGAATAATGAGCAGTTCTTC; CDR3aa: CASSEGTSGNNEQFF
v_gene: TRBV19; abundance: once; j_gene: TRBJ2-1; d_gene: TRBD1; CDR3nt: TGTGCCAGTAGTACGTGGGGCACAGGGGACACCTACAATGAGCAGTTCTTC; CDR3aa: CASSTWGTGDTYNEQFF
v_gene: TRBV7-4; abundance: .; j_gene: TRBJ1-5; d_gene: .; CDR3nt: TGTGCCAGCAGCTTAGCGTGGAGGGCTCGGGACCAGCCCCAGCATTTT; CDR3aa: CASSLAWRARDQPQHF
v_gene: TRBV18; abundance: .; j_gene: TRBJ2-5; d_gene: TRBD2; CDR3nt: TGTGCCAGCTCACCTACTATCCGGGACATCCGGGGGGGAGAGACCCAGTACTTC; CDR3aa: CASSPTIRDIRGGETQYF
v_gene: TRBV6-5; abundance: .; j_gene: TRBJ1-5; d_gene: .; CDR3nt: TGTGCCAGCAGCAAAACGATTCGGGAGCCCCAGCATTTT; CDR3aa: CASSKTIREPQHF
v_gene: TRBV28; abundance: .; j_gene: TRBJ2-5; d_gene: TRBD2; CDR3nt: TGTGCCAGCAGTTTCGGGACTAGCGGTTACCAAGAGACCCAGTACTTC; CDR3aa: CASSFGTSGYQETQYF
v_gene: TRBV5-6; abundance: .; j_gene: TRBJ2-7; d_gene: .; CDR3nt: TGTGCCAGCAGCTCCTTGACTAGCTCCTACGAGCAGTACTTC; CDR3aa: CASSSLTSSYEQYF
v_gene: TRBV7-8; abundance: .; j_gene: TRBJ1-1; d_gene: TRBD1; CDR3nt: TGTGCCAGCAGCCCCCGACAGGGGATCAGCACTGAAGCTTTCTTT; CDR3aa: CASSPRQGISTEAFF
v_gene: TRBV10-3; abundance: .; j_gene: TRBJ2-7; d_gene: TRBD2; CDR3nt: TGTGCCATCAGCACCGGGACTAACCCCTACGAGCAGTACTTC; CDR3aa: CAISTGTNPYEQYF
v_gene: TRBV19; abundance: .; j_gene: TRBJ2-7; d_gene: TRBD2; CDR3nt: TGTGCCAGTAGTTCGCGGGGAGGGGCCTACGAGCAGTACTTC; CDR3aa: CASSSRGGAYEQYF
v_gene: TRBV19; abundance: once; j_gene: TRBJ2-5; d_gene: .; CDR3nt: TGTGCCAGCCCTGACAGACCCCTCTTCCAAGAGACCCAGTACTTC; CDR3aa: CASPDRPLFQETQYF
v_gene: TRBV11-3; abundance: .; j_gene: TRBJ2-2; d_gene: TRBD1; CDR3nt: TGTGCCAGCAGCTCGGGAACAGGGGGAAGAACCGGGGAGCTGTTTTTT; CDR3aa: CASSSGTGGRTGELFF
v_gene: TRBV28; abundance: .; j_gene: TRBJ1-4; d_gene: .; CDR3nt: TGTGCCAGCAGTTATTCCTCGAGAGGGATCTCAACTTTT; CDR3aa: CASSYSSRGISTF
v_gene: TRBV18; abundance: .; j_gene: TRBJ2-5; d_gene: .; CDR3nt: TGTGCCAGCTCACCACCGGCAGGGGATAAAGAGACCCAGTACTTC; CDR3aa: CASSPPAGDKETQYF
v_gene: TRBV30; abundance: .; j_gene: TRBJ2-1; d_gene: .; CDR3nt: TGTGCCTGGCGACAGCTAAGCTCCTACAATGAGCAGTTCTTC; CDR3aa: CAWRQLSSYNEQFF
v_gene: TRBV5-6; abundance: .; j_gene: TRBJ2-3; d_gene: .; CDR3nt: TGTGCCAGCAGCTTGGCCATATGGGGACTAGATACGCAGTATTTT; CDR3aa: CASSLAIWGLDTQYF
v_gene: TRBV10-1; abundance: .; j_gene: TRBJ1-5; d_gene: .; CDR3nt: TGCGCCAGCAGTCCCGACTATAGCAATCAGCCCCAGCATTTT; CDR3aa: CASSPDYSNQPQHF
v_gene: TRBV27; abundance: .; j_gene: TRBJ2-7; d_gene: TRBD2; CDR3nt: TGTGCCAGCTCTAATATGGGACTATCACCCTACGAGCAGTACTTC; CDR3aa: CASSNMGLSPYEQYF
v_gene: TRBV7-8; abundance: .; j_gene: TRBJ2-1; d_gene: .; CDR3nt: TGTGCCAGCAGGTTACGCCGGGACTCCTGGGCCAATGAGCAGTTCTTC; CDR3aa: CASRLRRDSWANEQFF
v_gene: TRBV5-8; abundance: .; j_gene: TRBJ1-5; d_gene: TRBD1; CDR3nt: TGTGCCAGCAGCTTGGGGACAGGGGTTTCTTTCAATCAGCCCCAGCATTTT; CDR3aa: CASSLGTGVSFNQPQHF
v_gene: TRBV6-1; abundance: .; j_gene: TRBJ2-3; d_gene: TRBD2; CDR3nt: TGTGCCAGCAGTGTACAAGCGGGAGGCACAGATACGCAGTATTTT; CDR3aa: CASSVQAGGTDTQYF